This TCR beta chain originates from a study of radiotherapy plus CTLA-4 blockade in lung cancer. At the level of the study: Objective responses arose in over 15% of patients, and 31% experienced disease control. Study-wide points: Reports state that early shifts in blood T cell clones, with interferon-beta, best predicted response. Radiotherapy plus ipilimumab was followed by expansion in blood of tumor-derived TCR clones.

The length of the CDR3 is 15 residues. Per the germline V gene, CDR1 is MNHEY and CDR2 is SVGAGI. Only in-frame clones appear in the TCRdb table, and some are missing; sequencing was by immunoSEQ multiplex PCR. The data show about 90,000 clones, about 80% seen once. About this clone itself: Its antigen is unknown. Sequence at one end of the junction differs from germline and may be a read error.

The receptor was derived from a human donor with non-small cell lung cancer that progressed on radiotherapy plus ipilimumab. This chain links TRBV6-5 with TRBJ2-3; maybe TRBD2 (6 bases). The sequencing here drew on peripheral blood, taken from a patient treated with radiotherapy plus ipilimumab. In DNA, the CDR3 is TGTGCCAGCAGCTACTCACGGGCGGGAACAGATACGCAGTATTTT. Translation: CASSYSRAGTDTQYF.